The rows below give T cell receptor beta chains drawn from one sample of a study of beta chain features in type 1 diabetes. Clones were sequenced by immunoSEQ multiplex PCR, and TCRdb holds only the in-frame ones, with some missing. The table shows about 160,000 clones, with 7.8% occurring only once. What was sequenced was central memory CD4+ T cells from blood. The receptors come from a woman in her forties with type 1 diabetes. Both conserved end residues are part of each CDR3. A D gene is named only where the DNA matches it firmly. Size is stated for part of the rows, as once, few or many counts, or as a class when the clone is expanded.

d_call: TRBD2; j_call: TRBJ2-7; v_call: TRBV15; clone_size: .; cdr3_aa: CATSTGLSYEQYF; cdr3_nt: TGTGCCACCAGCACGGGACTAAGTTACGAGCAGTACTTC
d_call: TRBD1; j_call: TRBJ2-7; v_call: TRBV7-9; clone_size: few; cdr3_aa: CASSARQGNYEQYF; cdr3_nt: TGTGCCAGCAGCGCCCGACAGGGGAACTACGAGCAGTACTTC
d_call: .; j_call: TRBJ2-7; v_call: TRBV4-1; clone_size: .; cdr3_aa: CASSPGQLASYEQYF; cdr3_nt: TGCGCCAGCAGCCCCGGACAGTTAGCCTCCTACGAGCAGTACTTC
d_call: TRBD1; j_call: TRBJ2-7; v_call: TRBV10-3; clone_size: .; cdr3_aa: CAISAGGNEQYF; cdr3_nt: TGTGCCATCAGTGCAGGGGGCAACGAGCAGTACTTC
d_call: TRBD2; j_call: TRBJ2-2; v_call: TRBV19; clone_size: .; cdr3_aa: CASSLGLARTGELFF; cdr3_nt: TGTGCCAGTAGTTTGGGACTAGCGAGGACCGGGGAGCTGTTTTTT
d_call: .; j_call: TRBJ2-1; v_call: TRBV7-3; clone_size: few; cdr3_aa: CASSLMSTLVDEQFF; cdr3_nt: TGTGCCAGCAGCTTAATGTCGACCCTAGTAGATGAGCAGTTCTTC
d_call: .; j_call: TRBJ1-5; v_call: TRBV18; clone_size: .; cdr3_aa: CASSPPGDRNQPQHF; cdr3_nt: TGTGCCAGCTCACCCCCGGGTGACAGGAATCAGCCCCAGCATTTT
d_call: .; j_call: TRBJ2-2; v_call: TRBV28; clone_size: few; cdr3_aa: CASSSELASARTGELFF; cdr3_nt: TGTGCCAGCAGTTCCGAGTTGGCTAGCGCCAGGACCGGGGAGCTGTTTTTT
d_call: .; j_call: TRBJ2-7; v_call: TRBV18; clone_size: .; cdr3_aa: CASSPRRDAPNEQYF; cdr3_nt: TGTGCCAGCTCACCCAGGAGGGATGCCCCCAACGAGCAGTACTTC
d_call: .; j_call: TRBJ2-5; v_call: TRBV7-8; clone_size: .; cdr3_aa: CASSFMGEGETQYF; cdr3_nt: TGTGCCAGCAGCTTTATGGGAGAAGGGGAGACCCAGTACTTC
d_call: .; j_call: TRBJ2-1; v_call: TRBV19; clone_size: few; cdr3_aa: CASSYPYVGYNEQFF; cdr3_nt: TGTGCCAGTAGCTACCCTTACGTCGGCTACAATGAGCAGTTCTTC
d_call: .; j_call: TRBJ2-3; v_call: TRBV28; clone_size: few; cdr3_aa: CASSLLADTQYF; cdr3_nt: TGTGCCAGCAGTTTACTAGCGGATACGCAGTATTTT
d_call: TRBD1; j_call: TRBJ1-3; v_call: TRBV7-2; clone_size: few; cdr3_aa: CASSRQGTDGNTIYF; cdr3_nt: TGTGCCAGCAGCCGACAGGGAACGGACGGAAACACCATATATTTT
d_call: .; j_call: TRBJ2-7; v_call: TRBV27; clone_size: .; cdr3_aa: CASSRNRGGYEQYF; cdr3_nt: TGTGCCAGCAGTCGGAACAGGGGAGGCTACGAGCAGTACTTC
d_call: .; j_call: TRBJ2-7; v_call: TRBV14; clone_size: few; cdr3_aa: CASSQVVQGEQYF; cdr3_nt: TGTGCCAGCAGCCAGGTTGTCCAGGGCGAGCAGTACTTC
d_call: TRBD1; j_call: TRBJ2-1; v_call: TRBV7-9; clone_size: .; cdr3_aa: CASSGRTGGGNEQFF; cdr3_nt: TGTGCCAGCAGCGGTAGGACAGGGGGCGGGAATGAGCAGTTCTTC
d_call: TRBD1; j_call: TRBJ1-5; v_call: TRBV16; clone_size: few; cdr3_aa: CASSQDRGLGQPQHF; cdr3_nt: TGTGCCAGCAGCCAAGACAGGGGGCTCGGTCAGCCCCAGCATTTT
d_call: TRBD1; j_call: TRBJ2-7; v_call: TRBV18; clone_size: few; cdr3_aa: CASSPQRTGATYEQYF; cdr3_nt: TGTGCCAGCTCACCACAGAGGACAGGGGCTACCTACGAGCAGTACTTC
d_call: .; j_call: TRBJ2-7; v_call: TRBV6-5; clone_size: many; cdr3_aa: CASSYAGPQGEQYF; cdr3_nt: TGTGCCAGCAGTTACGCAGGGCCGCAGGGCGAGCAGTACTTC
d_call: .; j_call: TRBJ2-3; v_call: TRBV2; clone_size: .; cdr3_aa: CASGRTNTDTQYF; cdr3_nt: TGTGCCAGCGGGAGGACCAACACAGATACGCAGTATTTT
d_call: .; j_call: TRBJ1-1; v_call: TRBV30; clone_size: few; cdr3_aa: CAWSGVRTEAFF; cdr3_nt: TGTGCCTGGAGTGGGGTGCGGACTGAAGCTTTCTTT
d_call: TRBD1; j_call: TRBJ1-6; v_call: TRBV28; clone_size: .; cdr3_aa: CASSLGQGGSPLHF; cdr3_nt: TGTGCCAGCAGTTTGGGACAGGGAGGTTCACCCCTCCACTTT
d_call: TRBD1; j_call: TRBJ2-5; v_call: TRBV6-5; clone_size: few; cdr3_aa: CASTRTGGSGETQYF; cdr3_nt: TGTGCCAGCACCCGGACAGGGGGGTCGGGAGAGACCCAGTACTTC
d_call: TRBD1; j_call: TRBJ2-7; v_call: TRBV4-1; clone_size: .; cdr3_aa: CASSPGWTGGYEQYF; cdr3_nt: TGCGCCAGCAGCCCGGGTTGGACAGGGGGCTACGAGCAGTACTTC
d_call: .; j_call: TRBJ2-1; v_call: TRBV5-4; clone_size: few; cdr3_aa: CASSLDSAYNEQFF; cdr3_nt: TGTGCCAGCAGCTTAGACAGTGCCTACAATGAGCAGTTCTTC
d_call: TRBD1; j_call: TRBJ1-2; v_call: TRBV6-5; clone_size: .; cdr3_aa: CASSRQGYGYTF; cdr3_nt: TGTGCCAGCAGTCGACAGGGGTATGGCTACACCTTC
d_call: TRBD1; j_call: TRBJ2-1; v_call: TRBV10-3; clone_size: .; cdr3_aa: CAISGGTDRVHEQFF; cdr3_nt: TGTGCCATCAGTGGGGGCACCGACAGGGTGCATGAGCAGTTCTTC
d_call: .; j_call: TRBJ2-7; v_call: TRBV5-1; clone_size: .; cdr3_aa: CASSRGSYEQYF; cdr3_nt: TGCGCCAGCAGCCGGGGGTCCTACGAGCAGTACTTC
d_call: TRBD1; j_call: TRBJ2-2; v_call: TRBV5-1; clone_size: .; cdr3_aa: CASPGQGAVGELFF; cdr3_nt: TGCGCCAGTCCGGGACAGGGGGCTGTCGGGGAGCTGTTTTTT
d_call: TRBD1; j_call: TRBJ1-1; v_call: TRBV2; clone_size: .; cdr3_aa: CASSLQGTTEAFF; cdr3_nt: TGTGCCAGCAGCTTACAGGGGACCACTGAAGCTTTCTTT
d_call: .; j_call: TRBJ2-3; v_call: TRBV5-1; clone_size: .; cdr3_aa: CASRGEATITDTQYF; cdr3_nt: TGCGCCAGCAGAGGGGAAGCTACTATCACAGATACGCAGTATTTT
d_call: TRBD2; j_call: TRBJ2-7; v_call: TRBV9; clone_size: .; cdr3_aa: CASSPRTSEGHEQYF; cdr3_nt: TGTGCCAGCAGCCCCCGGACTAGCGAGGGTCACGAGCAGTACTTC
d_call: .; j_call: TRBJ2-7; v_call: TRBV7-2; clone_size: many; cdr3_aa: CASSPSRDTPSQYF; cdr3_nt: TGTGCCAGCAGCCCTAGCCGGGACACGCCGTCGCAGTACTTC
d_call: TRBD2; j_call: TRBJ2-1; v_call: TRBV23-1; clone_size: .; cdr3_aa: CASSQTFGTSGNNEQFF; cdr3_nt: TGCGCCAGCAGTCAAACCTTCGGGACTAGCGGTAACAATGAGCAGTTCTTC
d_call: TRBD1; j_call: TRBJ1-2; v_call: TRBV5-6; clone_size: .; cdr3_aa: CASSSTGEEGYTF; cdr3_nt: TGTGCCAGCAGTTCCACAGGGGAGGAAGGCTACACCTTC
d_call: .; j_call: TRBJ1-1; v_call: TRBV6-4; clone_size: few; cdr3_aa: CASSANSGTEAFF; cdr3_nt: TGTGCCAGCAGTGCAAATTCGGGCACTGAAGCTTTCTTT
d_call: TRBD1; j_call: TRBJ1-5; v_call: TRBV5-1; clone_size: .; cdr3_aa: CASSPETGQGQPQHF; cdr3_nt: TGCGCCAGCAGCCCAGAGACAGGACAGGGCCAGCCCCAGCATTTT
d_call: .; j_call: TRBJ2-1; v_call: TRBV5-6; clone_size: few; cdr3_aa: CASSEDNNNEQFF; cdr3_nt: TGTGCCAGCAGCGAAGACAACAACAATGAGCAGTTCTTC
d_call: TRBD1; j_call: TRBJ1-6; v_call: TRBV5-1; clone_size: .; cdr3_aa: CASSSGQANNSPLHF; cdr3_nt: TGCGCCAGCAGCTCGGGACAGGCGAATAATTCACCCCTCCACTTT
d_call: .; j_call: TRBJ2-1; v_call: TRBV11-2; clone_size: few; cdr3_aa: CASSLGVGGGSDEQFF; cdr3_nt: TGTGCCAGCAGCTTAGGGGTGGGGGGGGGCTCCGATGAGCAGTTCTTC
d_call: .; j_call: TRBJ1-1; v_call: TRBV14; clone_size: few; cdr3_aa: CASSDNGVSGTEAFF; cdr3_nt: TGTGCCAGCAGCGACAACGGGGTTAGTGGCACTGAAGCTTTCTTT
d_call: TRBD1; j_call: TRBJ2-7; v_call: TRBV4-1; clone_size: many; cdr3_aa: CASSQGTGRTSYEQYF; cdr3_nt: TGCGCCAGCAGCCAGGGGACAGGTCGGACCTCCTACGAGCAGTACTTC
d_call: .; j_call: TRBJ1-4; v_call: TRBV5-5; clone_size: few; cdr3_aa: CASSAGAGTHDEKLFF; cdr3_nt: TGTGCCAGCAGCGCGGGGGCGGGGACACATGATGAAAAACTGTTTTTT
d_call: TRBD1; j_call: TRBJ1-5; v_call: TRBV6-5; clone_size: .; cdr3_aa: CASRVRDRNQPQHF; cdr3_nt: TGTGCCAGCAGAGTCCGGGACAGAAATCAGCCCCAGCATTTT
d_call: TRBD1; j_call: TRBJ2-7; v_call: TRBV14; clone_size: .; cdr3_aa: CASSHDRASYEQYF; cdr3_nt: TGTGCCAGCAGCCATGACAGGGCCTCCTACGAGCAGTACTTC
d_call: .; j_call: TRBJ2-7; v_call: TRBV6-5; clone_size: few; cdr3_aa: CASSTGSYEQYF; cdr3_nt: TGTGCCAGCTCCACAGGCTCCTACGAGCAGTACTTC
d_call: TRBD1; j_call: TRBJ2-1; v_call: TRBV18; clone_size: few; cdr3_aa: CASSFRDREGNEQFF; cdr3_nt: TGTGCCAGCTCATTTCGGGACAGGGAAGGCAATGAGCAGTTCTTC
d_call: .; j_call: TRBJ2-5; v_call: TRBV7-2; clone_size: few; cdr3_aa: CASSLAPPGQYF; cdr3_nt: TGTGCCAGCAGCTTAGCGCCGCCCGGGCAGTACTTC
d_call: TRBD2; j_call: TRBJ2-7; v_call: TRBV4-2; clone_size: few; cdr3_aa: CASSLSTSGSRSHEQYF; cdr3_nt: TGTGCCAGCAGCCTTTCGACTAGCGGGAGTAGGTCCCACGAGCAGTACTTC
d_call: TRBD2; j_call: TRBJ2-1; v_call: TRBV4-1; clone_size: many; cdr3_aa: CASSQDKWSGGADNEQFF; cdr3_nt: TGCGCCAGCAGCCAAGATAAGTGGAGCGGGGGGGCGGACAATGAGCAGTTCTTC
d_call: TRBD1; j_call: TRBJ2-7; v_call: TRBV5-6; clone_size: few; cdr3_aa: CASSLGGPKQYF; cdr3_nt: TGTGCCAGCAGCCTAGGGGGCCCTAAGCAGTACTTC
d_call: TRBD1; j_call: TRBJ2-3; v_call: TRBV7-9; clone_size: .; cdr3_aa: CASSPPRQGATDTQYF; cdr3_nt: TGTGCCAGCAGCCCCCCCCGACAGGGAGCCACAGATACGCAGTATTTT
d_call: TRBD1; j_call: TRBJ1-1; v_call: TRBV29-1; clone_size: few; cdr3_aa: CSVEDRGQTDEAFF; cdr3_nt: TGCAGCGTTGAAGATAGGGGACAGACAGATGAAGCTTTCTTT
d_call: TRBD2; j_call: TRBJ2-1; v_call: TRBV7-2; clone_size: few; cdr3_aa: CASSTSGFDEQFF; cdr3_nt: TGTGCCAGCAGCACTAGCGGGTTCGATGAGCAGTTCTTC
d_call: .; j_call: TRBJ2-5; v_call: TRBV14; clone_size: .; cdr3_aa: CASSREKETQYF; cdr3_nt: TGTGCCAGCAGCCGGGAGAAGGAGACCCAGTACTTC